The entry below gives a single T cell receptor (beta chain) sequence along with its context. Other DNA sequences in the same sample also yield this CDR3. This entry comes from a study of shared clonotypes between healthy human individuals. Germline assignment: CDR1 SGHAT and CDR2 FQNNGV. The CDR3 sequence is 14 residues long. V lost 5 bases to trimming and J lost 0 bases, with 8 bases between them. The data were produced by immunoSEQ multiplex PCR, yet TCRdb's version contains in-frame clones alone and is incomplete. The sample carries some 2,100,000 clones, approximately 96% recorded once. Splitting the CD4+ cells yielded a CD45RA+ naive subset and a CD45RA-negative memory subset.

This TCR was sampled from a man between 18 and 35 years old in good health. This rearrangement joins TRBV11-2 to TRBJ2-1, with D maybe TRBD2 (7 bases). Material for sequencing was naive CD4+ T cells sorted from blood. Regarding subset: CD45RA+ positively selected. CDR3 sequence reads: CASSGGASYNEQFF. CDR3 nucleotides: TGTGCCAGCAGCGGGGGGGCCTCCTACAATGAGCAGTTCTTC.